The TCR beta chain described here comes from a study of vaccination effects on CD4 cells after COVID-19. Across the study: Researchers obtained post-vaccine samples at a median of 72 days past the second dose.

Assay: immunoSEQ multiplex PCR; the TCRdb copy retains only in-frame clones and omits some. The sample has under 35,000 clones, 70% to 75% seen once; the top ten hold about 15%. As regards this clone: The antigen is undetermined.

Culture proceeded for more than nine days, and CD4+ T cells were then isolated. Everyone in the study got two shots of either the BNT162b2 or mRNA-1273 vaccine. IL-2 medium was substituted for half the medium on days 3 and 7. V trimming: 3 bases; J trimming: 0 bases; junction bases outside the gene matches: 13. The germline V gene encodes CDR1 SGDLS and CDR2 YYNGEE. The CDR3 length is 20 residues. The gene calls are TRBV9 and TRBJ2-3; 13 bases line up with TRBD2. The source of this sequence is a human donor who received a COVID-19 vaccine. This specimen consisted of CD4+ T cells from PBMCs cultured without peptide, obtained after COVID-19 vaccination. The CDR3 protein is CASSDPVTSGGGHSTDTQYF. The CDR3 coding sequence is TGTGCCAGCAGCGACCCCGTAACTAGCGGGGGGGGACATAGCACAGATACGCAGTATTTT.